These T cell receptor beta chains were read from a single sample in a study of blood T cell repertoires in COVID-19. Profiling relied on immunoSEQ multiplex PCR, and the TCRdb table lists in-frame clones only, not all of them. The table includes roughly 280,000 clones, around 85% detected once. The material sequenced was peripheral blood. The receptor set was obtained from an older woman with acute or convalescent COVID-19. Each CDR3 is given with its conserved first and last residue. The D gene is left open where the match is weak. Not all rows give a size; the values are once, few, many and, for expanded clones, a class.

TGCAGTGCTAGTTCCGGGACAGGGGAATACGAGCAGTACTTC,CSASSGTGEYEQYF,.,TRBV20-1,TRBD1,TRBJ2-7
TGTGCCAGCAGCCCGAGGGGGACGGTCGCTTCCTACGAGCAGTACTTC,CASSPRGTVASYEQYF,.,TRBV11-1,.,TRBJ2-7
TGCAGCGCTGGCGGAGGTTCTGGCTACACCTTC,CSAGGGSGYTF,.,TRBV29-1,.,TRBJ1-2
TGTGCCAGCAGCCACTCAGGGTCATCGGGCACTGAAGCTTTCTTT,CASSHSGSSGTEAFF,.,TRBV9,.,TRBJ1-1
TGCGCCAGCACAGGGACAGGGACGGTCAGGGGCAATGAGCAGTTCTTC,CASTGTGTVRGNEQFF,.,TRBV5-1,TRBD1,TRBJ2-1
TGTGCCAGCAGGGGGGGAGGGACTACCTACGAGCAGTACTTC,CASRGGGTTYEQYF,.,TRBV6-6,TRBD2,TRBJ2-7
TGTGCCAGCAGCCTTACAGGCAATCAGCCCCAGCATTTT,CASSLTGNQPQHF,.,TRBV7-8,.,TRBJ1-5
TGTGCCATCAGTGACTACCAAACCGGGGAGCTGTTTTTT,CAISDYQTGELFF,few,TRBV10-3,.,TRBJ2-2
TGTGCCAGCAGCTCCATTACAGGGGGATGGTCCAAAAACATTCAGTACTTC,CASSSITGGWSKNIQYF,.,TRBV11-2,TRBD1,TRBJ2-4
TGTGCCAGCGCCCATGCAGGTAGCAATCAGCCCCAGCATTTT,CASAHAGSNQPQHF,.,TRBV5-8,.,TRBJ1-5
TGTGCCAGCAGCCCCTCAGGGGGCGCGTTTGACTCACCCCTCCACTTT,CASSPSGGAFDSPLHF,.,TRBV27,TRBD1,TRBJ1-6
TGTGCCAGCAGCCAATCCAACCCGGCAGATACGCAGTATTTT,CASSQSNPADTQYF,.,TRBV11-2,.,TRBJ2-3
TGTGCTAGTGGCCACCGACTAGCGGGGGGAGAGACCCAGTACTTC,CASGHRLAGGETQYF,.,TRBV12-5,TRBD2,TRBJ2-5
TGTGCCAGCAGCGGACGAGGGAACACTGAAGCTTTCTTT,CASSGRGNTEAFF,.,TRBV9,.,TRBJ1-1
TGTGCTAGTGGTCCAAGGGGACAGATGAACACTGAAGCTTTCTTT,CASGPRGQMNTEAFF,.,TRBV12-5,TRBD1,TRBJ1-1
TGTGCCAGCAGCTTGGACGGGATAACCTTC,CASSLDGITF,.,TRBV7-9,.,TRBJ1-2
TGCGCCAGCAGCTTCTCCTCGGGGAGACTAAACACTGAAGCTTTCTTT,CASSFSSGRLNTEAFF,few,TRBV5-1,.,TRBJ1-1
TGTGCCAGCAGTTCATTTTCAGGAGGGGAAGCTTTCTTT,CASSSFSGGEAFF,.,TRBV12-3/TRBV12-4,.,TRBJ1-1
TGTGCCAGTAGGGACAGATCCCAGTTACCCACCTTC,CASRDRSQLPTF,.,TRBV19,.,TRBJ1-2
TGCGCCAGCAGCCTGGAGGGCGGGGAAGAGACCCAGTACTTC,CASSLEGGEETQYF,.,TRBV5-1,.,TRBJ2-5
TGTGCCAGCAGCCAAGTACCGCGAGGGAGGAGTGAAAAACTGTTTTTT,CASSQVPRGRSEKLFF,.,TRBV4-2,.,TRBJ1-4
TGTGCCAGCAGCCTTGGGACAGCGAACACCGGGGAGCTGTTTTTT,CASSLGTANTGELFF,.,TRBV3-1/TRBV3-2,TRBD1,TRBJ2-2
TGTGCCAGCAGCCCTGAGGACACCAGATCACCCCTCCACTTT,CASSPEDTRSPLHF,.,TRBV3-1/TRBV3-2,.,TRBJ1-6
TGCGCCAGCAGCTCCCTCGGGGACTTGAACACTGAAGCTTTCTTT,CASSSLGDLNTEAFF,.,TRBV5-1,.,TRBJ1-1
TGCGCCAGCACCCGGGACAGGGTTAATTCACCCCTCCACTTT,CASTRDRVNSPLHF,.,TRBV4-1,TRBD1,TRBJ1-6
TGTGCCAGCACCAACTCGGGGGGGCTTGGCTACACCTTC,CASTNSGGLGYTF,.,TRBV6-5,.,TRBJ1-2
TGTGCTAGTGAATCGGGACAGCCAGCCTACGAGCAGTACTTC,CASESGQPAYEQYF,once,TRBV12-5,TRBD1,TRBJ2-7
TGCAGCGTTGTAGTCGGGAGCGGGGGAGGCTACACCTTC,CSVVVGSGGGYTF,.,TRBV29-1,.,TRBJ1-2
TGTGCCAGCAGCTACCGGACTAGCGGGAACACCGGGGAGCTGTTTTTT,CASSYRTSGNTGELFF,.,TRBV3-1/TRBV3-2,TRBD2,TRBJ2-2